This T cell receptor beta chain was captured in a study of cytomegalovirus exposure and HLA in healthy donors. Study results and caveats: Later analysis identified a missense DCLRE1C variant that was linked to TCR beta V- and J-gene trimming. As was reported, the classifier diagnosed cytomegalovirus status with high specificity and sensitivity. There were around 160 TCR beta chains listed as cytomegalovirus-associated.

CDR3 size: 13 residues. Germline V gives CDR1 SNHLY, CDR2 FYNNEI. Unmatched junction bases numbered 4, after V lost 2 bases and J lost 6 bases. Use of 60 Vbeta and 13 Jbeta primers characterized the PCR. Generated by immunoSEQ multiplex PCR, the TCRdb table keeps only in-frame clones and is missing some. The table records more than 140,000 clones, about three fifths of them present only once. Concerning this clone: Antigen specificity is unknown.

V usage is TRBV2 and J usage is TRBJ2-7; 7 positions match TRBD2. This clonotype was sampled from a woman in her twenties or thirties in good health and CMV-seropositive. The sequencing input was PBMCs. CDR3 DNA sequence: TGTGCCAGCAGTGAAAGGGAGGGAACCGAGCAGTACTTC. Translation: CASSEREGTEQYF.